These 29 T cell receptor beta chains came from one sample sequenced in a study of PD-1 blockade in classical Hodgkin lymphoma. TCRdb's copy holds only in-frame clones and misses some; the assay was immunoSEQ multiplex PCR. The data contain about 49,000 clones, almost 90% of them singletons. Noted time point: cycle 4 day 1 (C4D1), after more than five weeks of nivolumab. Exposure to brentuximab vedotin varied, and each patient had relapsed following autologous stem cell transplantation. The specimen comprised peripheral blood mononuclear cells (PBMCs), sampled before the fourth cycle of nivolumab. The receptors here all came from a human donor with classical Hodgkin lymphoma.

The genes are TRBV19 and TRBJ2-3; D might be TRBD2 (7 bases). Germline CDR1 reads LNHDA; CDR2 reads SQIVND (reference sequence). The CDR3 runs 16 residues. Trimming took off 5 bases at V and 1 base at J, with 16 bases between the two ends. Written as DNA, the CDR3 is TGTGCCAGTAGTCCAGACAGGACTAGGGGCACAGATACGCAGTATTTT. As protein: CASSPDRTRGTDTQYF.

This sequence joins TRBV4-1 and TRBJ1-3, with no clear D. The V gene's germline CDR1 is MGHRA and CDR2 YSYEKL. Trimming removed 3 bases from V and 0 bases from J, with 12 bases in between. The CDR3 contains 16 residues. CDR3 in DNA: TGCGCCAGCAGCCAGCTCTGGAGCCTCTCTGGAAACACCATATATTTT. Its protein product is CASSQLWSLSGNTIYF.

The J gene is TRBJ1-2, the V gene TRBV6-5; 8 bases map to TRBD1. Per germline, CDR1 MNHEY and CDR2 SVGAGI. This CDR3 contains 13 residues. The J segment lost 6 bases and the V segment lost 5 bases, leaving 5 bases of the junction unmatched. The chain's CDR3 is CASSTDRENGYTF. CDR3 bases: TGTGCCAGCAGTACGGACAGGGAGAATGGCTACACCTTC.

This clone was seen once. The chain joins TRBV28 to TRBJ1-1, with a tentative D call TRBD1 (6 bases). The CDR3 runs 13 residues. Trimming took off 11 bases at V and 1 base at J, with 14 bases between the two ends. Germline lookup yields CDR1 MDHEN and CDR2 SYDVKM. This CDR3 reads CAGNRAQNTEAFF. CDR3 nucleotide sequence: TGTGCCGGAAACAGGGCTCAGAACACTGAAGCTTTCTTT.

The V gene is TRBV6-4, the J gene TRBJ1-2, with D possibly TRBD1 on 6 matching bases. The germline V gene encodes CDR1 MRHNA and CDR2 SNTAGT. Trimming shortened V by 2 bases and J by 4 bases, and 11 bases separated the two germline ends. The CDR3 runs to 14 residues. Here the CDR3 DNA reads TGTGCCAGCAGTGACGGCCAGGGGTCCTATGGCTACACCTTC. Protein sequence: CASSDGQGSYGYTF.

This chain joins TRBV5-1 and TRBJ2-4; 8 positions agree with TRBD2. The CDR3 consists of 16 residues. The V and J ends lost 4 bases and 3 bases, in that order; junction bases with no gene match: 9. CDR1 is SGHRS, CDR2 YFSETQ, per germline. The CDR3, as DNA: TGCGCCAGCAGCATTGGGCGGGGGGACGGCAAAAACATTCAGTACTTC. The encoded protein is CASSIGRGDGKNIQYF. Full variable domain (remainder filled in from reference TRBV5-1 and TRBJ2-4): KAGVTQTPRYLIKTRGQQVTLSCSPISGHRSVSWYQQTPGQGLQFLFEYFSETQRNKGNFPGRFSGRQFSNSRSEMNVSTLELGDSALYLCASSIGRGDGKNIQYFGAGTRLSVL.

This chain's CDR3 is CASSITGQGNTIYF. Written as DNA, the CDR3 is TGTGCCAGCAGTATTACGGGACAGGGCAACACCATATATTTT. The chain joins TRBV6-5 to TRBJ1-3, with 9 bases that match TRBD1. The V gene's germline CDR1 is MNHEY and CDR2 SVGAGI. This CDR3 has 14 amino acids. V gave up 5 bases and J gave up 7 bases; unmatched junction bases: 6.

This clone was counted between two and nine times. The CDR3 DNA follows: TGTGCCAGCAGCTTAAATACTCAGCAAGGGCAGCCCCAGCATTTT. Translation gives CASSLNTQQGQPQHF. The V gene is TRBV11-2, the J gene TRBJ1-5; D ambiguous. Trimming pared 2 bases from V and 7 bases from J, leaving 15 bases between. Germline assignment: CDR1 SGHAT and CDR2 FQNNGV. The CDR3 contains 15 residues. The whole variable domain, remainder taken from reference TRBV11-2 and TRBJ1-5, is EAGVAQSPRYKIIEKRQSVAFWCNPISGHATLYWYQQILGQGPKLLIQFQNNGVVDDSQLPKDRFSAERLKGVDSTLKIQPAKLEDSAVYLCASSLNTQQGQPQHFGDGTRLSIL.

The rearrangement uses TRBV11-2 and TRBJ1-5; 11 bases line up with TRBD1. The trim removed 5 bases at V and 3 bases at J, leaving 3 bases unmatched. The CDR3 sequence is 15 residues long. Germline V lookup: CDR1 SGHAT, CDR2 FQNNGV. CDR3 sequence: CASSPGQGANQPQHF. CDR3 sequence (DNA): TGTGCCAGCAGCCCCGGACAGGGGGCCAATCAGCCCCAGCATTTT.

This chain uses TRBV19 with TRBJ2-5, with 8 bases lining up with TRBD2. Trimming at V came to 7 bases and at J to 4 bases, leaving 8 bases not matched to a gene. Germline lookup yields CDR1 LNHDA and CDR2 SQIVND (reference sequence). The length of the CDR3 is 14 residues. The DNA of the CDR3 is TGTGCCAGTAAAACGGGACTAGGAGCAGAGACCCAGTACTTC. Its protein product is CASKTGLGAETQYF.

V usage is TRBV7-9 and J usage is TRBJ2-7; D may correspond to TRBD1 or TRBD2 (6 bases each). The CDR3 is made up of 13 amino acids. Per germline, CDR1 SEHNR and CDR2 FQNEAQ (reference sequence). Trimming took off 5 bases at V and 7 bases at J, with 15 bases between the two ends. CDR3 loop: CASSQKGGGEQYF. The CDR3 DNA is TGTGCCAGCAGCCAAAAGGGGGGCGGGGAGCAGTACTTC. Supplemented by reference TRBV7-9 and TRBJ2-7, the full variable domain reads DTGVSQNPRHKITKRGQNVTFRCDPISEHNRLYWYRQTLGQGPEFLTYFQNEAQLEKSRLLSDRFSAERPKGSFSTLEIQRTEQGDSAMYLCASSQKGGGEQYFGPGTRLTVT.

The chain joins TRBV5-6 to TRBJ1-2; weak D call: TRBD1 (5 bases). Germline lookup yields CDR1 SGHDT and CDR2 YYEEEE. V gave up 4 bases and J gave up 12 bases, with 25 bases separating them. The CDR3 spans 15 residues. In DNA, the CDR3 is TGTGCCAGCAGCCTGAGGGGCCAGCAACTATGGAGAAACACCTTC. Translating gives CASSLRGQQLWRNTF.

CDR3 bases: TGTGCCAGCAGGGCCTACAGGGAGGGAGGTACGCAGTATTTT. Protein: CASRAYREGGTQYF. V is TRBV2 and J is TRBJ2-3; possible D gene TRBD2, 7 bases. Per germline, CDR1 SNHLY and CDR2 FYNNEI. Deletions cut 6 bases from V and 8 bases from J, with 18 bases between. This CDR3 is 14 amino acids long.

V and J are TRBV6-6 and TRBJ2-5; the match to TRBD1 covers 9 bases. V shed 2 bases, J shed 3 bases, and the junction held 4 bases outside the gene matches. Germline CDR1 MNHNY, CDR2 SVGAGI (reference sequence). CDR3 length equals 15 residues. The CDR3 reads CASSYPWDREETQYF. CDR3 sequence (DNA): TGTGCCAGCAGTTACCCCTGGGACAGGGAAGAGACCCAGTACTTC.

The rearrangement joins TRBV30 to TRBJ1-5; no clear D gene. V lost 0 bases and J lost 2, with 14 bases in between. CDR1 is GTSNPN, CDR2 SVGIG, per germline (reference sequence). The CDR3 spans 16 residues. The CDR3 loop reads CAWSVPQIVGNQPQHF. DNA for the CDR3: TGTGCCTGGAGTGTACCTCAGATAGTCGGCAATCAGCCCCAGCATTTT.

This rearrangement joins TRBV5-4 to TRBJ1-2, with 7 positions matching TRBD1. Looked up from germline, CDR1 is SGHNT and CDR2 is YYREEE (reference sequence). Trimming at V came to 0 bases and at J to 8 bases, leaving 4 bases not matched to a gene. CDR3 size: 13 residues. The CDR3 nucleotides are TGTGCCAGCAGCTTGGTTACAGGGGAAGGCTACACCTTC. Translating it yields CASSLVTGEGYTF.

DNA of the CDR3: TGTGCCAGCAGCTTAGATGGGGAGACCCAGTACTTC. Protein product: CASSLDGETQYF. The chain carries TRBV11-3 and TRBJ2-5; no definite D call. Germline CDR1 and CDR2: SGHNT and YENEEA. This CDR3 has 12 amino acids. V lost 0 bases and J 5 bases, leaving 4 bases between the germline ends.

This clone was seen many times. The J gene is TRBJ1-1, the V gene TRBV5-5; D is uncertain. The CDR3 has 13 residues. The V and J ends lost 2 bases and 0 bases respectively, with 5 bases between them. Per germline, CDR1 SGHKS and CDR2 YYEKEE (reference sequence). The CDR3 here is CASSFIVNTEAFF. The CDR3 bases are TGTGCCAGCAGCTTTATTGTGAACACTGAAGCTTTCTTT.

The V gene is TRBV19, the J gene TRBJ2-1, with 7 nucleotides matching TRBD2. The V gene end was trimmed by 5 bases and the J gene end by 5 bases; junction bases not matched to a gene: 9. Germline CDR1 LNHDA, CDR2 SQIVND (reference sequence). The CDR3 is 15 residues long. The CDR3 DNA reads TGTGCCAGTAGTTTAATTAGCGGGTTCCACAATGAGCAGTTCTTC. This translates into CASSLISGFHNEQFF. The whole variable domain, remainder taken from reference TRBV19 and TRBJ2-1, is DGGITQSPKYLFRKEGQNVTLSCEQNLNHDAMYWYRQDPGQGLRLIYYSQIVNDFQKGDIAEGYSVSREKKESFPLTVTSAQKNPTAFYLCASSLISGFHNEQFFGPGTRLTVL.

J is TRBJ2-4 and V is TRBV7-9; D uncertain. V dropped 0 bases and J dropped 12 bases, with 9 bases sitting between them. Per the germline V gene, CDR1 is SEHNR and CDR2 is FQNEAQ (reference sequence). There are 12 residues in the CDR3. The CDR3 protein is CASSLAPAAQYF. CDR3 sequence (DNA): TGTGCCAGCAGCTTAGCGCCCGCCGCTCAGTACTTC.

The V and J genes are TRBV5-6 and TRBJ1-1, with 8 bases matching TRBD1. With V trimmed by 2 bases and J by 1 base, 1 base remained unmatched. Germline V gene data show CDR1 as SGHDT and CDR2 as YYEEEE. CDR3 length: 14 amino acids. CDR3 sequence: CASSFGQGNTEAFF. The CDR3 coding sequence is TGTGCCAGCAGCTTCGGACAGGGGAACACTGAAGCTTTCTTT.

V usage is TRBV7-2 and J usage is TRBJ2-7; D is perhaps TRBD1 (6 bases). The germline CDR1 and CDR2 sequences are SGHTA and FQGNSA. The germline V and J ends were trimmed by 3 bases and 3 bases, with 12 bases remaining between them. The CDR3 runs to 14 residues. Here the CDR3 reads CASSFRDRHYEQYF. CDR3 nucleotide sequence: TGTGCCAGCAGCTTCCGAGACAGGCACTACGAGCAGTACTTC.

The CDR3 is CASSDGTSGKQYF. The CDR3 nucleotides are TGTGCCAGCAGTGATGGGACTAGCGGGAAGCAGTATTTT. This sequence joins TRBV2 and TRBJ2-3, with 13 positions matching TRBD2. Germline loops: CDR1 SNHLY, CDR2 FYNNEI. Trimming took 3 bases from V and 11 from J; bases not matched to a gene: 2. This CDR3 has 13 amino acids.

This clone was seen just once. The chain is built from TRBV10-1 and TRBJ2-2; D not resolved. V shed 0 bases and J shed 1 base, with 6 bases lying between them. From germline, CDR1 is WNHNN and CDR2 SYGVQD (reference sequence). The CDR3 consists of 15 residues. CDR3 loop: CASSESMGNTGELFF. DNA of the CDR3: TGCGCCAGCAGTGAGTCGATGGGGAACACCGGGGAGCTGTTTTTT.

The rearrangement joins TRBV7-8 to TRBJ1-1; D is possibly TRBD1 (5 bases). V dropped 1 base and J dropped 8 bases, with 11 bases sitting between them. This CDR3 has 13 residues. The germline V gene encodes CDR1 SGHVS and CDR2 FQNEAQ. CDR3: CASSLDGGLEAFF. For the CDR3, the DNA is TGTGCCAGCAGCTTAGACGGGGGTCTAGAAGCTTTCTTT.

The chain links TRBV7-3 to TRBJ2-5, with D perhaps assigned TRBD1 or TRBD2 (5 bases each). The length of the CDR3 is 13 residues. Per the germline V gene, CDR1 is SGHTA and CDR2 is FQGTGA. Deletions cut 3 bases from V and 3 bases from J, with 8 bases between. The CDR3 reads CASSLVGEETQYF. The CDR3 DNA follows: TGTGCCAGCAGCTTGGTGGGGGAAGAGACCCAGTACTTC.

DNA for the CDR3: TGCAGCGTGGACCGGACTAGCGGGATAGATACGCAGTATTTT. Amino acids: CSVDRTSGIDTQYF. The chain has TRBV29-1 and TRBJ2-3, with 12 bases matching TRBD2. The CDR3 extends over 14 amino acids. Germline assignment: CDR1 SQVTM and CDR2 ANQGSEA. Unmatched junction bases numbered 6, after V lost 6 bases and J lost 5 bases.

In DNA form, the CDR3 reads TGTGCCAGCAGCGAAAAAGGGTTGGCCTACGAGCAGTACTTC. Amino acid sequence: CASSEKGLAYEQYF. This chain joins TRBV9 and TRBJ2-7, with no clear D. CDR3 size: 14 residues. Germline CDR1 reads SGDLS; CDR2 reads YYNGEE. Trimming took 3 bases from V and 2 from J, leaving 12 bases between them.

This chain links TRBV7-9 with TRBJ1-1, with a possible D match to TRBD1 (5 bases). Germline CDR1 and CDR2: SEHNR and FQNEAQ (reference sequence). This CDR3 has 15 residues. The germline V and J ends were trimmed by 4 bases and 2 bases, with 14 bases remaining between them. The CDR3 DNA reads as TGTGCCAGCAGCTGGTGGGAGGGGAAAAACACTGAAGCTTTCTTT. It is translated as CASSWWEGKNTEAFF.